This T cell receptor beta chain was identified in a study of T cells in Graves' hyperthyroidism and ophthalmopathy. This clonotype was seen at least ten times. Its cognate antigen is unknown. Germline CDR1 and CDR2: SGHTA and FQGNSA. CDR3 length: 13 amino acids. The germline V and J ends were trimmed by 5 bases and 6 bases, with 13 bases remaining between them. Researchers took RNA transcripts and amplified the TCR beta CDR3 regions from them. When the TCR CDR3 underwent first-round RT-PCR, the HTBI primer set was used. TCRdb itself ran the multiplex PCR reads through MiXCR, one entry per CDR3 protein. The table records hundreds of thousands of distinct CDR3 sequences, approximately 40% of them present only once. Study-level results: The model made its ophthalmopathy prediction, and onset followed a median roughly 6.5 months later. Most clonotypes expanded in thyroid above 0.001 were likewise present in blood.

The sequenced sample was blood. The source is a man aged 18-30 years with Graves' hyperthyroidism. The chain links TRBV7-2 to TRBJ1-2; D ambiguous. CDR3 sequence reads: CASSIRGPHGYTF. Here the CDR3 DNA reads TGTGCCAGCAGCATTCGGGGTCCGCATGGCTACACCTTC.